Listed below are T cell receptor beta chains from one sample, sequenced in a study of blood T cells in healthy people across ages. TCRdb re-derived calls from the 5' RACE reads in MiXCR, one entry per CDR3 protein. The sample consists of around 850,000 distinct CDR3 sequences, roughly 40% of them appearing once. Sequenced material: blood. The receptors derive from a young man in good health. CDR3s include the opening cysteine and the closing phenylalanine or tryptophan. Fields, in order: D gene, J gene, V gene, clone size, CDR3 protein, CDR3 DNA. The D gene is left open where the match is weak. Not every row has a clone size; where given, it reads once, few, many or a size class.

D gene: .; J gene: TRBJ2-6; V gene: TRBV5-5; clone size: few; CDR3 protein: CASSLAPMSKANVLTF; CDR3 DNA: TGTGCCAGCAGCTTGGCCCCCATGTCCAAGGCCAACGTCCTGACTTTC
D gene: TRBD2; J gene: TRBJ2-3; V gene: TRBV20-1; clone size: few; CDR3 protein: CSASRLAGLTDTQYF; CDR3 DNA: TGCAGTGCTAGTAGGCTAGCGGGCCTCACAGATACGCAGTATTTT
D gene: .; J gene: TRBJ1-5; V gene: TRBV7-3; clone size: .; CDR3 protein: CASSRASSNQPQHF; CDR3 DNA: TGTGCCAGCAGCCGAGCCAGTAGCAATCAGCCCCAGCATTTT
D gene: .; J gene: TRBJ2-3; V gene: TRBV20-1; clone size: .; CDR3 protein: CSARRTTGDSDTQYF; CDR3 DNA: TGCAGTGCCCGAAGGACTACCGGGGATTCAGATACGCAGTATTTT
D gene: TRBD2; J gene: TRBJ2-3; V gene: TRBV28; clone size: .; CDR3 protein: CASTTGGSLRTDTQYF; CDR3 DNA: TGTGCCAGCACCACCGGGGGGTCTCTTCGCACAGATACGCAGTATTTT
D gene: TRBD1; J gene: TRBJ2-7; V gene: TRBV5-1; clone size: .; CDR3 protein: CASSSGTGFHEQYF; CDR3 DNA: TGCGCCAGCAGCTCAGGGACAGGTTTCCACGAGCAGTACTTC
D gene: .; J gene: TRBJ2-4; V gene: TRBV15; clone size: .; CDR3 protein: CATSRVREPQNIQYF; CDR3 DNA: TGTGCCACCAGCAGAGTTCGGGAGCCCCAAAACATTCAGTACTTC
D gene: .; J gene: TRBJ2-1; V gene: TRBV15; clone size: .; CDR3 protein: CATSRVQGYNEQFF; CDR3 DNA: TGTGCCACCAGCAGAGTTCAGGGCTACAATGAGCAGTTCTTC
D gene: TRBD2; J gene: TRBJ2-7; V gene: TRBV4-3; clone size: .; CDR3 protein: CASSQSRTSKGDEQYF; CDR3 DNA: TGCGCCAGCAGCCAGTCCAGGACTAGCAAGGGGGATGAGCAGTACTTC
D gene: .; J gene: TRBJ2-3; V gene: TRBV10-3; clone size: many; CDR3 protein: CAISAPAGDDTQYF; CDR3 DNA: TGTGCCATCAGTGCTCCCGCAGGGGACGATACGCAGTATTTT
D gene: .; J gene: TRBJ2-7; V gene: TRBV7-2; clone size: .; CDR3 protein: CASSLDLGAYEQYF; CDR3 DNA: TGTGCCAGCAGCTTAGACTTAGGTGCCTACGAGCAGTACTTC
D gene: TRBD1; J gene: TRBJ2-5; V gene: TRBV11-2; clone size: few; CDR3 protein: CASSFRTGGSDEQYF; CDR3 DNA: TGTGCCAGCAGCTTCAGGACAGGGGGAAGTGATGAGCAGTACTTC
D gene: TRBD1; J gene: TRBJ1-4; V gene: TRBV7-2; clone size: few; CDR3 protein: CASSYLEWTGLNEKLFF; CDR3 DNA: TGTGCCAGCAGCTACCTCGAATGGACAGGGCTGAATGAAAAACTGTTTTTT
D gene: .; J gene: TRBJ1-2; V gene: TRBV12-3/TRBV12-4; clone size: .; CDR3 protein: CASGDELNYGYTF; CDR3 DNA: TGTGCCAGCGGGGACGAGCTGAACTATGGCTACACCTTC
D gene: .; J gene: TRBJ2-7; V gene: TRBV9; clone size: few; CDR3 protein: CASSVVSTSPFYNEQYF; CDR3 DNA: TGTGCCAGCAGCGTAGTGTCGACTAGTCCCTTTTACAATGAGCAGTACTTC
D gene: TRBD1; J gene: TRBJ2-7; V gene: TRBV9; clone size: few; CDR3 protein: CASSDNSGTGKSNEQYF; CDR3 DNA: TGTGCCAGCAGCGATAACTCCGGGACAGGGAAGAGTAACGAGCAGTACTTC
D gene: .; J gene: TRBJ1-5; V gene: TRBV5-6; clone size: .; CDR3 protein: CASSLAGRNQPQHF; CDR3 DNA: TGTGCCAGCAGCTTGGCAGGGAGAAATCAGCCCCAGCATTTT
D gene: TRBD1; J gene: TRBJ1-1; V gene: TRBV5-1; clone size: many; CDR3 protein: CASSLTGVNTEAFF; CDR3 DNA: TGCGCCAGCAGCTTGACAGGGGTGAACACTGAAGCTTTCTTT
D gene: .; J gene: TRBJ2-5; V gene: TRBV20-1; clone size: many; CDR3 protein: CSATRGDVRPVSRYQETQYF; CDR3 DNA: TGCAGTGCCACCCGCGGGGATGTCCGACCCGTATCCCGGTACCAAGAGACCCAGTACTTC
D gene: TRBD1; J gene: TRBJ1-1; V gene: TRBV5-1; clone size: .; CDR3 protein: CASSLGRGPMDTEAFF; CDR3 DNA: TGCGCCAGCAGCTTGGGGAGGGGGCCTATGGACACTGAAGCTTTCTTT
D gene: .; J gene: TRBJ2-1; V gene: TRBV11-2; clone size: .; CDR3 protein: CASSLIRTPDSYNGQFF; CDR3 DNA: TGTGCCAGCAGCTTAATTCGGACCCCAGACTCCTACAATGGGCAGTTCTTC
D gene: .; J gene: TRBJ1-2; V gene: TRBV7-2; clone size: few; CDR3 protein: CASSSARDNYGYTF; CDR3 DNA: TGTGCCAGCAGTTCGGCCAGAGATAACTATGGCTACACCTTC
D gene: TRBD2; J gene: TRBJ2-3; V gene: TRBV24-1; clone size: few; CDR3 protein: CATRPPGTSGGRPSTDTQYF; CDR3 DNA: TGTGCCACCAGACCGCCCGGGACTAGCGGGGGTAGACCTAGCACAGATACGCAGTATTTT